Below, 23 T cell receptor beta chains from the same sample are listed, as sequenced in a study of blood T cell repertoires in COVID-19. Assay: immunoSEQ multiplex PCR; the TCRdb copy retains only in-frame clones and omits some. The sample consists of approximately 440,000 clones, about 91% of them appearing once. The sequenced sample consisted of peripheral blood. These receptors were taken from a woman in her forties or fifties with COVID-19, enrolled during active disease.

The V call is TRBV27, the J call TRBJ2-1; D possibly corresponds to TRBD1 (5 bases). Germline CDR1 and CDR2: MNHEY and SMNVEV (reference sequence). The germline V and J ends were trimmed by 2 bases and 9 bases, with 17 bases remaining between them. The CDR3 is 15 residues long. CDR3 nucleotides: TGTGCCAGCAGTTTACAAAGGGGTGCTTACGGTGAGCAGTTCTTC. Translating gives CASSLQRGAYGEQFF.

Remarks on this clone: Other DNA sequences from this sample encode an identical CDR3 as well. The V and J genes are TRBV11-2 and TRBJ1-3, with D unclear. The V and J ends lost 5 bases and 4 bases respectively, with 6 bases between them. The CDR3 loop spans 12 amino acids. Germline assignment: CDR1 SGHAT and CDR2 FQNNGV. DNA for the CDR3: TGTGCCAGCAGCCCTCTCGGAAACACCATATATTTT. This codes for CASSPLGNTIYF.

This chain joins TRBV11-2 and TRBJ1-1; D gene uncertain. This CDR3 comprises 15 residues. CDR1 and CDR2 from the germline V gene are SGHAT and FQNNGV. Trimming cost V 3 bases and J 1 base, with 12 bases left between them. CDR3 loop: CASSFSTGPNTEAFF. Here the CDR3 DNA reads TGTGCCAGCAGCTTTTCCACTGGGCCGAACACTGAAGCTTTCTTT.

The chain links TRBV10-2 to TRBJ1-1; 7 positions agree with TRBD1. This CDR3 is built from 15 residues. J was trimmed by 0 bases and V by 4 bases; bases with no gene match: 5. Germline V CDR1 and CDR2: WSHSY, SAAADI. Here the CDR3 DNA reads TGCGCCAGCAGTGGACAGGGAACGGTGAACACTGAAGCTTTCTTT. Amino acids: CASSGQGTVNTEAFF.

This clone was seen once. The rearrangement uses TRBV2 and TRBJ1-3; possibly TRBD1 for D (6 bases). The V gene's germline CDR1 is SNHLY and CDR2 FYNNEI. The germline V and J ends were trimmed by 7 bases and 3 bases, with 13 bases remaining between them. There are 14 residues in the CDR3. CDR3 sequence reads: CASTTRGGGNTIYF. DNA of the CDR3: TGTGCCAGCACGACCAGGGGCGGTGGAAACACCATATATTTT.

J is TRBJ1-2 and V is TRBV29-1; D call uncertain. V was pared by 5 bases and J by 4 bases, with 8 bases between. CDR1 is SQVTM and CDR2 is ANQGSEA in the germline V gene. CDR3 size: 11 residues. CDR3 protein: CSVRLAYGYTF. Here the CDR3 DNA reads TGCAGCGTTCGATTGGCCTATGGCTACACCTTC.

The chain combines TRBV7-9 with TRBJ1-2; possible D gene TRBD1, 6 bases. CDR1 is SEHNR, CDR2 FQNEAQ, per germline (reference sequence). The V gene lost 4 bases and the J gene lost 3 bases, with 9 bases spanning the gap. CDR3 length: 13 residues. Here the CDR3 reads CASSYNRDYGYTF. CDR3 nucleotide sequence: TGTGCCAGCAGCTACAACAGGGACTATGGCTACACCTTC.

The chain has TRBV7-9 and TRBJ1-2; D unclear. Trimming cost V 5 bases and J 8 bases, with 21 bases left between them. This CDR3 is 15 amino acids long. Germline V gene sequence: CDR1 SEHNR, CDR2 FQNEAQ (reference sequence). CDR3 amino acids: CASSRAGSVTLGYTF. For the CDR3, the DNA is TGTGCCAGCAGCCGGGCGGGGTCAGTCACCTTAGGCTACACCTTC. Full variable domain (outside the CDR3, taken from reference TRBV7-9 and TRBJ1-2): DTGVSQNPRHKITKRGQNVTFRCDPISEHNRLYWYRQTLGQGPEFLTYFQNEAQLEKSRLLSDRFSAERPKGSFSTLEIQRTEQGDSAMYLCASSRAGSVTLGYTFGSGTRLTVV.

V and J are TRBV10-3 and TRBJ2-1, with 11 bases identical to TRBD2. The CDR3 contains 17 residues. CDR1 and CDR2 (germline): ENHRY, SYGVKD. The junction had 7 bases not matched to a gene; V was cut back by 6 bases and J by 0 bases. The CDR3 loop is CAISPLAGGLSYNEQFF. The DNA for the CDR3 is TGTGCCATCAGCCCGCTAGCGGGGGGACTCTCCTACAATGAGCAGTTCTTC.

The chain uses TRBV18 and TRBJ2-7; D might be TRBD2 (7 bases). Trimming stripped 3 bases from V and 6 bases from J, with 15 bases between. The CDR3 is made up of 14 amino acids. CDR1 is KGHSH and CDR2 is LQKENI in the germline V gene. The DNA of the CDR3 is TGTGCCAGCTCACCGAGGGGGGGGCAGGCCGAGCAGTACTTC. It is translated as CASSPRGGQAEQYF.

The chain carries TRBV3-1 (or the pseudogene TRBV3-2) and TRBJ1-2, with a tentative D call TRBD1 (5 bases). The CDR3 runs 15 residues. From germline, CDR1 is LGHDT and CDR2 YNNKEL (reference sequence). V lost 4 bases, J lost 0 bases, and 12 bases lay in between. The CDR3, as DNA: TGTGCCAGCAGCCGTGATTGGACATCTAACTATGGCTACACCTTC. Translation gives CASSRDWTSNYGYTF.

The chain uses TRBV6-5 and TRBJ2-4; the match to TRBD2 covers 7 bases. Germline CDR1 MNHEY, CDR2 SVGAGI. The J segment lost 1 base and the V segment lost 7 bases, leaving 4 bases of the junction unmatched. This CDR3 is built from 14 residues. CDR3 coding DNA: TGTGCCAGCACCCCCGGGGGGGCCAAAAACATTCAGTACTTC. This encodes CASTPGGAKNIQYF.

The chain combines TRBV5-8 with TRBJ1-1, with D unresolved. Trimming shortened V by 2 bases and J by 1 base, and 9 bases separated the two germline ends. CDR1 SGHTS and CDR2 YDEGEE come from the germline V gene. This CDR3 region has 14 residues. The DNA for the CDR3 is TGTGCCAGCAGCTTCCTAGTTTCGAACACTGAAGCTTTCTTT. Amino acid sequence: CASSFLVSNTEAFF.

V gene TRBV7-9 combines with J gene TRBJ2-1; 10 positions agree with TRBD2. The junction had 8 bases not matched to a gene; V was cut back by 8 bases and J by 4 bases. This CDR3 region has 15 residues. Per the germline V gene, CDR1 is SEHNR and CDR2 is FQNEAQ (reference sequence). CDR3 loop: CASVYGTSVYNEQFF. The CDR3 DNA sequence: TGTGCCAGCGTCTATGGGACTAGCGTATACAATGAGCAGTTCTTC.

The genes are TRBV6-1 and TRBJ2-7; possible D gene TRBD2, 6 bases. Germline-derived CDR1 and CDR2 are MNHNS and SASEGT. The CDR3 spans 14 residues. Trimming cost V 1 base and J 3 bases, with 10 bases left between them. The CDR3 spells CASSEVPGLYEQYF. DNA of the CDR3: TGTGCCAGCAGTGAAGTACCGGGACTCTACGAGCAGTACTTC.

V usage is TRBV30 and J usage is TRBJ1-2; TRBD1 might be the D (5 bases). V gave up 6 bases and J gave up 6 bases, with 14 bases separating them. The CDR3 is 12 residues long. Germline CDR1 is GTSNPN and CDR2 is SVGIG (reference sequence). CDR3 nucleotide sequence: TGTGCCTGCCCCGGGGGTGAGGATGGCTACACCTTC. It encodes CACPGGEDGYTF.

The chain recombines TRBV19 with TRBJ2-2; 8 nucleotides line up with TRBD1. Germline trimming cut 11 bases from V and 4 bases from J; bases unmatched to any gene: 6. The germline V gene encodes CDR1 LNHDA and CDR2 SQIVND (reference sequence). The CDR3 covers 13 residues. This chain's CDR3 is CASGQVSTGELFF. Here the CDR3 DNA reads TGTGCCTCGGGACAGGTCAGCACCGGGGAGCTGTTTTTT.

This chain connects TRBV29-1 to TRBJ2-1; no firm D call. Germline CDR1 and CDR2: SQVTM and ANQGSEA. This CDR3 spans 16 amino acids. V lost 7 bases and J 0 bases, leaving 19 bases between the germline ends. The CDR3 DNA reads TGCAGCGCAAAATTAACTCCCCTTAGCTCCTACAATGAGCAGTTCTTC. As protein: CSAKLTPLSSYNEQFF.

The chain links TRBV5-1 to TRBJ1-1, with 7 positions matching TRBD1. Trimming removed 4 bases from V and 1 base from J; junction bases left unmatched: 10. Germline-derived CDR1 and CDR2 are SGHRS and YFSETQ. The CDR3 extends over 16 amino acids. CDR3 sequence reads: CASSLDPTGKNTEAFF. CDR3 coding DNA: TGCGCCAGCAGCCTCGACCCGACAGGGAAGAACACTGAAGCTTTCTTT.

The CDR3 here is CASSPLPTRAPNEKLFF. CDR3 nucleotide sequence: TGTGCCAGCAGTCCCCTCCCCACGAGGGCACCTAATGAAAAACTGTTTTTT. The chain carries TRBV28 and TRBJ1-4, with no clear D. The V and J ends lost 5 bases and 3 bases respectively, with 19 bases between them. This CDR3 region has 17 residues. Germline values: CDR1 MDHEN, CDR2 SYDVKM.

The chain couples TRBV5-1 to TRBJ1-2; D uncertain. Germline CDR1 SGHRS, CDR2 YFSETQ. The CDR3 consists of 16 residues. The germline V and J ends were trimmed by 3 bases and 4 bases, with 19 bases remaining between them. The CDR3 DNA sequence: TGCGCCAGCAGCTATACTCCAGGAGGCCAGACCTATGGCTACACCTTC. Its protein is CASSYTPGGQTYGYTF. Filled out from reference TRBV5-1 and TRBJ1-2, the complete variable domain reads KAGVTQTPRYLIKTRGQQVTLSCSPISGHRSVSWYQQTPGQGLQFLFEYFSETQRNKGNFPGRFSGRQFSNSRSEMNVSTLELGDSALYLCASSYTPGGQTYGYTFGSGTRLTVV.

The chain couples TRBV2 to TRBJ2-7, with TRBD2 as a possible D gene (6 bases). V was clipped by 1 base and J by 2 bases, with 21 bases between them. CDR3 length equals 18 residues. Germline values: CDR1 SNHLY, CDR2 FYNNEI. The CDR3 here is CASSEGGGTGGVTYEQYF. The CDR3 DNA follows: TGTGCCAGCAGTGAAGGGGGCGGGACCGGAGGGGTGACCTACGAGCAGTACTTC.

The chain has TRBV6-5 and TRBJ1-2; no firm D call. CDR1 and CDR2 (germline): MNHEY, SVGAGI. V was cut by 6 bases and J by 3 bases, with 17 bases left in between. The CDR3 runs 15 residues. CDR3 nucleotide sequence: TGTGCCAGCAGCCATCAGTTGGGGAGGGACTATGGCTACACCTTC. Encoded protein: CASSHQLGRDYGYTF.